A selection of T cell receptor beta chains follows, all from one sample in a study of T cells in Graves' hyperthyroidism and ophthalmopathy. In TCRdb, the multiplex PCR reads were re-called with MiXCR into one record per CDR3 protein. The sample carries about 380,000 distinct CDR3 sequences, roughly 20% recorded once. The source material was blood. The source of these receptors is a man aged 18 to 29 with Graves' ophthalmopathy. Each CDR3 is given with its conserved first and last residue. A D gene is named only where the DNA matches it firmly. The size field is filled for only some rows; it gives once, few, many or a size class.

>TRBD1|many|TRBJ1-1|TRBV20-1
TGCAGTGCTAGAGATCTTGACAGGGGGAACACTGAAGCTTTCTTT
CSARDLDRGNTEAFF
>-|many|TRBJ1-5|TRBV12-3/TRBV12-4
TGTGCCAGCAGTCGGGACGGGTATCAGCCCCAGCATTTT
CASSRDGYQPQHF
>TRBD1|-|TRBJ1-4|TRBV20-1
TGCAGTGTTAGACAGGGAGGAAGGGAAAAACTGTTTTTT
CSVRQGGREKLFF
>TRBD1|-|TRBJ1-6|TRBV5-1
TGCGCCAGCAGCTTGGGGACAGGGGGCAGAAATTCACCCCTCCACTTT
CASSLGTGGRNSPLHF
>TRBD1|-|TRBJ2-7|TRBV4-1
TGCGCCAGCAGCCCTGCGGACAGGGGTCAGGACGAGCAGTACTTC
CASSPADRGQDEQYF
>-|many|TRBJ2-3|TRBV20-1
TGCAGTGCTACTAGCGACGGCACAGATACGCAGTATTTT
CSATSDGTDTQYF
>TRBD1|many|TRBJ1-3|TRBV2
TGTGCCGGGACAGGGAGCTCTGGAAACACCATATATTTT
CAGTGSSGNTIYF
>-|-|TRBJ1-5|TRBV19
TGTGCCAGTTTAGGGACACCGAGCAATCAGCCCCAGCATTTT
CASLGTPSNQPQHF
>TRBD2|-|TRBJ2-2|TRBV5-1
TGCGCCAGCAGCTTGGTTTTGGGACTAGGCACCGGGGAGCTGTTTTTT
CASSLVLGLGTGELFF
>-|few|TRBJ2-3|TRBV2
TGTGCCAGCAGTGAAGCTAGGACAGCGAGGGATACGCAGTATTTT
CASSEARTARDTQYF
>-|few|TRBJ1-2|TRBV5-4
TGTGCCAGCAGCCCTCCGAGGCAGGGCAGCTATGGCTACACCTTC
CASSPPRQGSYGYTF
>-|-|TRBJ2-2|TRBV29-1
TGCAGCGCCCCTGGCAGGAACACCGGGGAGCTGTTTTTT
CSAPGRNTGELFF
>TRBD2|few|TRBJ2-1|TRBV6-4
TGTGCCAGCAGTCTTAGCGGGGGGACTGATAACTACAATGAGCAGTTCTTC
CASSLSGGTDNYNEQFF
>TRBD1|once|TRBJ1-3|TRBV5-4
TGTGCCAGCAGCGGAGAGGGGGCGTTGGGAAACACCATATATTTT
CASSGEGALGNTIYF
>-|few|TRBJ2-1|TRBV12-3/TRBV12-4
TGTGCCAGCAGTTTTCGACCTAGTGAGCAGTTCTTC
CASSFRPSEQFF
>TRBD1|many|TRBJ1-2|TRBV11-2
TGTGCCAGCAGCTCGTCGGACAGGGGAGGGTATGGCTACACCTTC
CASSSSDRGGYGYTF
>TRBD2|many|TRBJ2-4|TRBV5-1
TGCGCCAGCAGCCCGGCGGGGGGTTATGACATTCAGTACTTC
CASSPAGGYDIQYF
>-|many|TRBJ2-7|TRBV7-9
TGTGCCAGCAGCTTAGGAGTAGGGCCAGAGCAGTACTTC
CASSLGVGPEQYF
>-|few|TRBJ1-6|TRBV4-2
TGTGCCAGCAGCCAAGATAAAGCCTCGGGGGGGTATTCACCCCTCCACTTT
CASSQDKASGGYSPLHF
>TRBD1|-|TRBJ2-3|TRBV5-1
TGCGCCAGCAGCTTGGGTCGGGACAGGGTTAGCACAGATACGCAGTATTTT
CASSLGRDRVSTDTQYF